Ten or more counts support the clone carrying this T cell receptor beta chain. cDNA molecules, individually, were tagged with unique molecular identifiers. TCRdb fed the 5' RACE reads into MiXCR, producing one record per CDR3 protein. There are under 75,000 distinct CDR3 sequences in the sample; roughly 13% occur only once, and roughly 8.7% lies in the top ten. This sample was included in a study of early T cells in non-severe SARS-CoV-2 infection. Study-wide background: The input, bulk RNA from unsorted whole blood, was sequenced, and chains were unpaired.

This CDR3 comprises 15 residues. The germline V gene encodes CDR1 SQVTM and CDR2 ANQGSEA. The ends were cut back, 6 bases at V and 0 bases at J, with 15 bases in the middle. The clonotype originates from an adult who was a healthcare worker with PCR-confirmed SARS-CoV-2 infection or an uninfected control (not recorded which). Sequenced sample: whole blood. The V call is TRBV29-1, the J call TRBJ2-1; D is possibly TRBD2 (6 bases). The CDR3 bases are TGCAGCGTGCCCAAAGCGGGCCCCTCCTACAATGAGCAGTTCTTC. This encodes CSVPKAGPSYNEQFF.